This T cell receptor beta chain is from a study of blood T cell repertoires in COVID-19 (dated by TCRdb to 2020 to 2021). Context from the whole study: The collaborator samples originated in the United States, Italy and Spain and spanned the acute and convalescent phases of COVID-19. The prospective study material was composed of cDNA or gDNA derived from T cells, B-cell-depleted T cells, or PBMCs. HLA class I and class II types, where available, came from metadata supplied by the sample provider rather than from assay-based typing. The sample metadata nearly always contained a de-identified subject ID, COVID-19 status, age in years and sex. The repertoires were released in a freely available public database meant as a resource for research on the immune response to SARS-CoV-2. Deeply sampled blood TCRbeta repertoires from subjects exposed to, actively infected with, or recovered from COVID-19 were included in the dataset. The samples were drawn from the first 160 participants of the ongoing ImmuneRACE study and from more than 1,000 subjects provided by 6 global collaborators. Summary of the overall study and its limitations: How much clinical and demographic metadata was included differed by source and by participant, and the metadata was provided uncurated.

TCRbeta CDR3 regions were amplified from genomic DNA using the immunoSEQ Assay, a bias-controlled multiplex PCR. In the source study's methods: The number of nucleated cells in each sample was estimated by amplification of reference gene primers within the assay. To quantify the absolute abundance of each unique TCRbeta CDR3 rearrangement, sequence reads were collapsed and filtered. For each sample, productive Simpson clonality was calculated as the square root of Simpson's diversity index across productive rearrangements. Sourced from immuneACCESS, this table was stored by TCRdb with only in-frame sequences that have V and J called. A share of the clones is absent; for the studies checked, an unresolved V gene accounts for under half, and the remainder has no known explanation. Clone size and the V and J calls come from that table; the DNA yielded D and trimming. Present in this sample are about 390,000 clones, about 83% of which were seen just once. The biggest ten clones account for roughly a tenth of the sample.

Participants in the prospective study were enrolled through a virtual design, were aged about 18 to 100 years, and lived in about two dozen United States geographic areas. Cohort assignment in the prospective study relied on participant-reported clinical history from a screening survey and a study questionnaire. Recovered participants in ImmuneRACE Cohort 3 were defined as having two consecutive negative NP/OP PCR tests, clearance from a healthcare professional, or resolution of symptoms. In the prospective study, mobile phlebotomists collected whole blood, serum and a nasopharyngeal or oropharyngeal swab from each participant. Additional blood draws and questionnaires over an approximately 2-month period could optionally be provided by prospective study participants. Before DNA extraction, blood samples from the prospective study were shipped at room temperature or frozen. The junction shows trimming of 3 bases on V and 4 bases on J, plus 10 bases between the germline ends. CDR1 and CDR2 are drawn from the germline V gene: SNHLY, FYNNEI. The CDR3 covers 15 residues, taking in both the cysteine and the phenylalanine. Just the 45-base CDR3 DNA is kept, in frame starting at base 1.

Regarding this clone: No cognate antigen has been identified for it. Per-base qualities were not stored, and no clone one base away is much larger. The same CDR3 also results from other DNA sequences found in this sample.

This TCR derives from a woman aged 45-65 years who had recovered from COVID-19. The sequence links TRBV2 to TRBJ1-6; no D gene can be assigned with confidence. Sequencing was performed on PBMCs or T cells enriched from blood (not recorded which). The DNA sequence follows: TGTGCCAGCAGTGATCGGGATTCTTATAATTCACCCCTCCACTTT. It is translated as CASSDRDSYNSPLHF.